This TCR beta chain appears in the sequencing data of a study of blood T cell repertoires in COVID-19. On the study more broadly: Collection of acute and convalescent COVID-19 samples took place in the United States, Italy and Spain. The analysed material was cDNA or gDNA that came from T cells, B-cell-depleted T cells, or PBMCs.

V lost 5 bases and J 0 bases, leaving 13 bases between the germline ends. This CDR3 is built from 15 residues. Per germline, CDR1 MNHEY and CDR2 SVGEGT. In the authors' workflow: Amplification from reference gene primers served as the basis for estimated nucleated cell counts. Using immunoSEQ multiplex PCR, the repertoire was profiled, and TCRdb retains in-frame clones only, with some absent. V, J and clone size were drawn from that table, and D and trimming were deduced from the DNA. The repertoire has some 370,000 clones, nearly 90% of them found once; the top ten carry roughly 6.8%. The sample consisted of peripheral blood. The source is a young man with active or convalescent COVID-19. The rearrangement joins TRBV6-2 or TRBV6-3 to TRBJ1-1; no clear D. In DNA form, the CDR3 reads TGTGCCAGCAGTAGGGCGGGGATCATGAACACTGAAGCTTTCTTT. Protein sequence: CASSRAGIMNTEAFF.